This TCR beta chain was identified in a study of tumor-infiltrating lymphocytes in primary liver carcinoma. Study background: There were roughly 3.65 to 7.5 million productive TCRbeta reads per sample, a yield similar across tissue types.

Joint extraction of RNA and DNA used about 17-32 mg of bulk tissue that was unsorted. Using a constant-region primer together with ProtoScript II reverse transcriptase, TCR beta cDNA was made from about 500 ng of total RNA. For TCR beta, libraries were produced by three nested multiplex PCR rounds using slightly modified ARM-PCR. TCRdb redid the calling of the multiplex PCR reads with MiXCR, one entry per CDR3 protein. Here the sample spans 80,000 or so distinct CDR3 sequences, 69% being singletons. The sample was tumor-adjacent normal liver tissue. This TCR was sampled from a man between 35 and 55 years old with primary liver carcinoma and hepatitis B virus infection.

CDR3: CSAGHDTGELFF. CDR3 nucleotide sequence: TGCAGCGCTGGGCATGACACCGGGGAGCTGTTTTTT. The chain links TRBV29-1 to TRBJ2-2; unclear D gene. The CDR3 totals 12 residues. CDR1 is SQVTM and CDR2 is ANQGSEA in the germline V gene. V lost 7 bases, J lost 3 bases, and 9 bases lay in between.